This TCR beta chain was identified in a study of T cell responses to AZD1222 COVID-19 vaccine. Data came from immunoSEQ multiplex PCR; TCRdb stores just in-frame clones and leaves some out. The sample consists of about 120,000 clones, around 86% of them appearing once. V was pared by 6 bases and J by 4 bases, with 15 bases between. Germline CDR1 SNHLY, CDR2 FYNNEI. This CDR3 has 14 amino acids. The source of this sequence is an adult in good health. The chain links TRBV2 to TRBJ1-2; D is perhaps TRBD1 (5 bases). The specimen was peripheral blood, collected on day 0 of AZD1222 vaccination. The CDR3 nucleotides are TGTGCCAGCAGGTCGACAGCCTTCTTCTATGGCTACACCTTC. Translated: CASRSTAFFYGYTF.